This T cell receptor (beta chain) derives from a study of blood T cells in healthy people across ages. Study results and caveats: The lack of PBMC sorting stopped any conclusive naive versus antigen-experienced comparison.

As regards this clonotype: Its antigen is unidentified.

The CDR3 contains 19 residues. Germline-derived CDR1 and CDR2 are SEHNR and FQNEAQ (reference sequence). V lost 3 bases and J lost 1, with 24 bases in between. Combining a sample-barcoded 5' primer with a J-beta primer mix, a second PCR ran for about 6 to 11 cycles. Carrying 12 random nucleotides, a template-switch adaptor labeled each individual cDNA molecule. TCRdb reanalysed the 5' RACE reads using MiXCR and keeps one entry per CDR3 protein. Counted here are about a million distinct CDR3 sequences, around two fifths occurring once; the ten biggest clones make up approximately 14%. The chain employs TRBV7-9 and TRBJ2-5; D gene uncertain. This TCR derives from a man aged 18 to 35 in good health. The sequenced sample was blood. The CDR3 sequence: CASSFTVGTGFAAQETQYF. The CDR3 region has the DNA TGTGCCAGCAGCTTCACGGTAGGAACCGGGTTCGCGGCCCAAGAGACCCAGTACTTC.